This T cell receptor (beta chain) was profiled in a study of blood T cell repertoires in COVID-19. Study-level background: Acute and convalescent COVID-19 specimens originated in the United States, Italy and Spain. Sources were T cells, B-cell-depleted T cells, or PBMCs; the material itself was cDNA or gDNA.

Seattle's enrolled individuals joined amid active infection and were then monitored longitudinally. The CDR3 runs 12 residues. V was trimmed by 3 bases and J by 7 bases, leaving 9 bases between them. Authors' data handling: Estimates of nucleated cell counts were drawn from the amplification of reference gene primers. Method: immunoSEQ multiplex PCR; TCRdb's copy keeps in-frame clones and lacks some. The V and J calls and the clone size are those of that table, but D and trimming were determined from the DNA. In the table there are approximately 400,000 clones, roughly 88% of which are singletons. The J gene is TRBJ1-1, the V gene TRBV12-3 or TRBV12-4; the D is unclear. The receptor comes from a woman aged 45-59 years with COVID-19, enrolled during active disease. Source material: peripheral blood. DNA of the CDR3: TGTGCCAGCAGTTTCCCCGGGTATGAAGCTTTCTTT. Its translation is CASSFPGYEAFF.